This section outlines one T cell receptor beta chain sequence together with its context. The deep-level immunoSEQ assay was used. Sequencing used immunoSEQ multiplex PCR; TCRdb keeps in-frame clones, though not all of them. This table holds about 490,000 clones, over 75% found once. Per germline, CDR1 MDHEN and CDR2 SYDVKM. V gave up 2 bases and J gave up 8 bases, with 18 bases separating them. There are 15 residues in the CDR3. This record belongs to a study of shared clonotypes between healthy human individuals. V usage is TRBV28 and J usage is TRBJ1-2; D is ambiguous. This TCR was recovered from a woman between 40 and 55 years old in good health. Some clones in this sample may be carry-over from other donors' samples. The sample comprised PBMCs. The CDR3 sequence: CASSLEARFGRGYTF. The CDR3 coding sequence is TGTGCCAGCAGTTTAGAGGCCAGGTTTGGGCGAGGCTACACCTTC.